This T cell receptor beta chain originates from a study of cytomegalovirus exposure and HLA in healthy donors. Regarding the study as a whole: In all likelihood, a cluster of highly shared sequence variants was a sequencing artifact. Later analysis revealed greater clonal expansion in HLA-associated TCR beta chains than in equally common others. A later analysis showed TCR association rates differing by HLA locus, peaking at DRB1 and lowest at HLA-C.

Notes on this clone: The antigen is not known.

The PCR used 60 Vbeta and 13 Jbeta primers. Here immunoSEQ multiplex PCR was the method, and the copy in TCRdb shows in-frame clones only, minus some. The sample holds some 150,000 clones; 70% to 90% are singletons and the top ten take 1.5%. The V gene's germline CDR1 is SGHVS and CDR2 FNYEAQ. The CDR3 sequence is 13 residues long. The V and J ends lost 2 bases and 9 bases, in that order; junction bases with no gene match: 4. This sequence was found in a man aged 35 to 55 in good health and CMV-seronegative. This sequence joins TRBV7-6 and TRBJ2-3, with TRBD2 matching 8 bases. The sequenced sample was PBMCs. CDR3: CASSLSAGDTQYF. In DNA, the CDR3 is TGTGCCAGCAGCTTATCAGCGGGGGACACGCAGTATTTT. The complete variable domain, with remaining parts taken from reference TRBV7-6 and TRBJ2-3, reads GAGVSQSPRYKVTKRGQDVALRCDPISGHVSLYWYRQALGQGPEFLTYFNYEAQQDKSGLPNDRFSAERPEGSISTLTIQRTEQRDSAMYRCASSLSAGDTQYFGPGTRLTVL.